This is a list of T cell receptor beta chains from one sample in a study of Graves' ophthalmopathy and Graves' hyperthyroidism. TCRdb called the multiplex PCR reads again in MiXCR, with one record for every CDR3 protein. The data contain around 660,000 distinct CDR3 sequences, just over 40% of them singletons. The specimen was peripheral blood. The receptor set was obtained from an adult man with Graves' ophthalmopathy. Each CDR3 is given with its conserved first and last residue. Each record gives: clone size, J gene, D gene, V gene, CDR3 DNA, CDR3 protein. The D gene is left open where the match is weak. For some rows the clone size is stated as once, few or many, or as a class when expanded; others skip it.

>-|TRBJ2-5|TRBD1|TRBV19
TGTGCCAGTAGGACCCAGGGGGCTAGCAATCAGCCCCAGTACTTC
CASRTQGASNQPQYF
>-|TRBJ1-3|-|TRBV7-2
TGTGCCAGCAGCCTAGGGGGGTGGGACACCATATATTTT
CASSLGGWDTIYF
>-|TRBJ2-7|TRBD1|TRBV29-1
TGCAGCGCCTATCTGAGTGGGGACAGCTACGAGCAGTACTTC
CSAYLSGDSYEQYF
>few|TRBJ2-5|-|TRBV30
TGTGCCTGGAGTGATCAGGCCCAAGAGACCCAGTACTTC
CAWSDQAQETQYF
>once|TRBJ2-5|-|TRBV11-1
TGTGCCAGCAGCTTAGTTCAGGGCCCCTACAATGAGCAGTACTTC
CASSLVQGPYNEQYF
>many|TRBJ2-7|-|TRBV5-1
TGCGCCAGCAGCATCGAGGGGTTAAACTACGAGCAGTACTTC
CASSIEGLNYEQYF
>many|TRBJ2-7|-|TRBV7-9
TGTGCCAGCAGTTCACCTCCTCTTACCTACGAGCAGTACTTC
CASSSPPLTYEQYF
>-|TRBJ1-5|-|TRBV19
TGTGCCAGTAGCACAGGGCTCGAGCAGCCCCAGCATTTT
CASSTGLEQPQHF
>many|TRBJ2-7|TRBD2|TRBV7-8
TGTGCCAGCAGCCAAAGGACTAGCGGGAGAATGAACGAGCAGTACTTC
CASSQRTSGRMNEQYF
>many|TRBJ1-2|-|TRBV20-1
TGCAGTGCTAGCACCCCTAACTATGGCTACACCTTC
CSASTPNYGYTF
>few|TRBJ2-7|-|TRBV5-4
TGTGCCAGCAGCTTGGTGGACGGCGAGCAGTACTTC
CASSLVDGEQYF
>-|TRBJ1-1|TRBD1|TRBV20-1
TGCAGTGCAAGACCGACAGGGGGCAGCATGAACACTGAAGCTTTCTTT
CSARPTGGSMNTEAFF
>-|TRBJ2-7|TRBD1|TRBV10-2
TGCGCCAGCAGTGCTGGACAGGGGAGTATCGATGAGCAGTACTTC
CASSAGQGSIDEQYF
>-|TRBJ2-7|TRBD1|TRBV11-1
TGTGCCAGCAGCCGCCAACAGGGGCAAGGCTACGAGCAGTACTTC
CASSRQQGQGYEQYF
>few|TRBJ1-1|-|TRBV10-3
TGTGCCATCAGTGACCGGACGGAAGCTTTCTTT
CAISDRTEAFF
>many|TRBJ2-2|-|TRBV19
TGTGCCACCTCTTCTGGGGGCTGGAACACCGGGGAGCTGTTTTTT
CATSSGGWNTGELFF
>many|TRBJ2-7|TRBD2|TRBV10-3
TGTGCCATGGGGACTAGCGGGGACTACGAGCAGTACTTC
CAMGTSGDYEQYF
>-|TRBJ2-3|-|TRBV7-2
TGTGCCTGCAGCCAAGATGGGGGGACTAGCACAGATACGCAGTATTTT
CACSQDGGTSTDTQYF
>few|TRBJ1-1|-|TRBV9
TGTGCCAGCAGCGCCTATCATAGGGGGTGGGTGAACACTGAAGCTTTCTTT
CASSAYHRGWVNTEAFF
>few|TRBJ2-2|-|TRBV7-2
TGTGCCAGCAGCTTAGAGCTGTTTTTT
CASSLELFF
>-|TRBJ1-4|-|TRBV10-3
TGTGCCATCAGTGACAGGGGAGATGAAAAACTGTTTTTT
CAISDRGDEKLFF
>-|TRBJ1-2|TRBD1|TRBV11-1
TGTGCCAGCAGCTTAGCAGGACAGGGAGGGGGCTACACCTTC
CASSLAGQGGGYTF
>-|TRBJ2-7|-|TRBV30
TGTGCCTGGAGTCGGCAGAGGATCTACGAGCAGTACTTC
CAWSRQRIYEQYF
>-|TRBJ2-5|-|TRBV9
TGTGCCAGCAGCTTAGATGCTAGCCACGAGACCCAGTACTTC
CASSLDASHETQYF
>many|TRBJ1-4|-|TRBV7-2
TGTGCCAGCAGCTTATCTCCCGGAAGGCATGAAAAACTGTTTTTT
CASSLSPGRHEKLFF
>few|TRBJ2-3|-|TRBV11-2
TGTGCCAGCAGCCCAAGGGTAACAGATACGCAGTATTTT
CASSPRVTDTQYF